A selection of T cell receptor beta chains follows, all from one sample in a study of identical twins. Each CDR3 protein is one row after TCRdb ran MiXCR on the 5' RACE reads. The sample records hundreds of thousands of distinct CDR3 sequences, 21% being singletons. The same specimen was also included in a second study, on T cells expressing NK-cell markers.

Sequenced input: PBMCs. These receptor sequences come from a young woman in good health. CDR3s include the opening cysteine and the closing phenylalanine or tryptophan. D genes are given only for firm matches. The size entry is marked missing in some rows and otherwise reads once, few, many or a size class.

TGTGCCAGCAGTTTTACTAGCGGGATCTCCTACGAGCAGTACTTC,CASSFTSGISYEQYF,.,TRBJ2-7,TRBD2,TRBV27
TGTGCCAGCAGTGGGTCAGAAGTCGATCGGCGCAGCTCCTACGAGCAGTACTTC,CASSGSEVDRRSSYEQYF,few,TRBJ2-7,.,TRBV25-1
TGTGCCAGCAGTGACGGGACACCTACCTACAATGAGCAGTTCTTC,CASSDGTPTYNEQFF,.,TRBJ2-1,.,TRBV3-1
TGTGCCAGCAGCTTAGGTCGCGGGACAGAGTACAATGAGCAGTTCTTC,CASSLGRGTEYNEQFF,many,TRBJ2-1,.,TRBV11-2
TGTGCTAGTAGCCCTAGCGGGTGGGAGGAGACCCAGTACTTC,CASSPSGWEETQYF,.,TRBJ2-5,TRBD2,TRBV12-5
TGTGCCAGCAGCTTAGAAGCTAGCCCGGCAGGGACCCAGTACTTC,CASSLEASPAGTQYF,.,TRBJ2-5,.,TRBV7-2
TGTGCCAGCAGATCTTTAGGGCCTCGCTCCTTC,CASRSLGPRSF,few,TRBJ2-7,.,TRBV2
TGCAGTGTCACACCCTACCCGAACACTGAAGCTTTCTTT,CSVTPYPNTEAFF,few,TRBJ1-1,.,TRBV20-1
TGCAGTGCGGGGAGAAAATACGAGCAGTACTTC,CSAGRKYEQYF,.,TRBJ2-7,.,TRBV20-1
TGTGCCAGCAGCTATAAGGGTGGCTACACCTTC,CASSYKGGYTF,few,TRBJ1-2,.,TRBV12-3/TRBV12-4
TGTGCCAGCAGCTTTGTAGACTACATATCAGATACGCAGTATTTT,CASSFVDYISDTQYF,.,TRBJ2-3,.,TRBV5-5
TGTGCCAGCAGCTCGTGGACAGGGGAAGGCTACACCTTC,CASSSWTGEGYTF,few,TRBJ1-2,TRBD1,TRBV7-3
TGCAGCGTTGTACTCGGGACAGGGACCAATGAGCAGTTCTTC,CSVVLGTGTNEQFF,few,TRBJ2-1,TRBD1,TRBV29-1
TGCGCCAGCAGCTTGGGGGACGTGGATGGCTACACCTTC,CASSLGDVDGYTF,.,TRBJ1-2,.,TRBV5-1
TGTGCCAGCAGGCCACACAGGGAGTATGGCTACACCTTC,CASRPHREYGYTF,.,TRBJ1-2,.,TRBV6-2/TRBV6-3
TGTGCCAGCAGTTCAGGGACCTCCTACAATGAGCAGTTCTTC,CASSSGTSYNEQFF,many,TRBJ2-1,.,TRBV12-3/TRBV12-4
TGTGCCAGCAGCCGTCCCCTGGCCGGGGCCAACGTCCTGACTTTC,CASSRPLAGANVLTF,.,TRBJ2-6,.,TRBV3-1
TGCAGTGCGCTACAGGGGTATGAAGCTTTCTTT,CSALQGYEAFF,.,TRBJ1-1,TRBD1,TRBV20-1
TGTGCCAGCAGTCCTATGAGTCTAGCAGTCTACGAGCAGTACTTC,CASSPMSLAVYEQYF,.,TRBJ2-7,.,TRBV27
TGTGCCAGCAGCTTGGTCCCCGACAGGGGGAAGACAGATACGCAGTATTTT,CASSLVPDRGKTDTQYF,.,TRBJ2-3,TRBD1,TRBV5-6
TGTGCCAGCAGCCCTGAGACCTCTGGGGCCAACGTCCTGACTTTC,CASSPETSGANVLTF,few,TRBJ2-6,.,TRBV12-3/TRBV12-4
TGCAGTGCAACTAGCTCCAGGGAGACCCAGTACTTC,CSATSSRETQYF,few,TRBJ2-5,.,TRBV20-1
TGTGCCAGCAGCCGATCAGGACAGGCCACCGGGGAGCTGTTTTTT,CASSRSGQATGELFF,.,TRBJ2-2,TRBD1,TRBV11-2
TGCAGCGTTGGTTACCAGTCCTACGAGCAGTACTTC,CSVGYQSYEQYF,.,TRBJ2-7,.,TRBV29-1
TGTGCCAGCAGTTACCCAGGGCAGGGACAGTATCAGCCCCAGCATTTT,CASSYPGQGQYQPQHF,many,TRBJ1-5,TRBD1,TRBV6-5
TGCGCCAGCAGCTTGAACGGCTTAAGCTCCTATAATTCACCCCTCCACTTT,CASSLNGLSSYNSPLHF,few,TRBJ1-6,.,TRBV5-1
TGTGCCATCTCCAGGAGCAAATCTGGGGCCAACGTCCTGACTTTC,CAISRSKSGANVLTF,few,TRBJ2-6,.,TRBV10-3
TGCAGTGCTACACTAGCGGGAGTAATGGAGCAGTACTTC,CSATLAGVMEQYF,few,TRBJ2-7,TRBD2,TRBV20-1
TGCAGGCTGGGTAAATCCTACAATGAGCAGTTCTTC,CRLGKSYNEQFF,few,TRBJ2-1,.,TRBV20-1
TGCGCCAGCAGCCGACGTAGCGGTTCATCTAGCACAGATACGCAGTATTTT,CASSRRSGSSSTDTQYF,few,TRBJ2-3,.,TRBV4-3
TGTGCCAGCAGCTCCTCGGGACTAGCGGGAGGGGACACAGATACGCAGTATTTT,CASSSSGLAGGDTDTQYF,.,TRBJ2-3,TRBD2,TRBV11-2
TGTGCCAGCAGCCGTGGGCGCAGATTGAACACTGAAGCTTTCTTT,CASSRGRRLNTEAFF,few,TRBJ1-1,.,TRBV6-1
TGTGCCAGCAGCTCCGAAGCGGGGCACCACTACGAGCAGTACTTC,CASSSEAGHHYEQYF,few,TRBJ2-7,TRBD2,TRBV7-2
TGCGCCAGCAGCCAAGATTTACGGGGCCCTAGGGCTGAAGCTTTCTTT,CASSQDLRGPRAEAFF,few,TRBJ1-1,.,TRBV4-3
TGTGCCAGCAGCGTAGCCGAGGGGTGGGAGACCCAGTACTTC,CASSVAEGWETQYF,.,TRBJ2-5,.,TRBV9
TGCGCCAGCTGTCGGGTTCTCACAGATACGCAGTATTTT,CASCRVLTDTQYF,many,TRBJ2-3,.,TRBV5-1
TGTGCCAGCAGTTTAGGCGGGAAAACCACCACAGATACGCAGTATTTT,CASSLGGKTTTDTQYF,.,TRBJ2-3,.,TRBV12-3/TRBV12-4
TGTGCCAGCCTAAAAGGGGGGAGGTCCTACGAGCAGTACTTC,CASLKGGRSYEQYF,few,TRBJ2-7,.,TRBV12-3/TRBV12-4
TGTGCCAGCAGCTTAGCGGAGAGGGAAGAAGCTTTCTTT,CASSLAEREEAFF,.,TRBJ1-1,.,TRBV7-9
TGTGCCACCAGCAGAGGCCCCGGATCCACCGTAACCACTGAAGCTTTCTTT,CATSRGPGSTVTTEAFF,many,TRBJ1-1,.,TRBV15
TGTGCCAGCAGTAAAGCGGGAGGGGATGGTACGCAGTATTTT,CASSKAGGDGTQYF,once,TRBJ2-3,TRBD2,TRBV2
TGTGCCACCAGCCGACCCCTAACTAGCGGGGAGACCTACGAGCAGTACTTC,CATSRPLTSGETYEQYF,.,TRBJ2-7,TRBD2,TRBV15
TGTGCCGCAAGGGGAGCGGATACAGATACGCAGTATTTT,CAARGADTDTQYF,.,TRBJ2-3,.,TRBV2
TGTGCCAGCAGCCAACAGGGGGGACTACTCACCTTCGCTGGGGCCAACGTCCTGACTTTC,CASSQQGGLLTFAGANVLTF,few,TRBJ2-6,.,TRBV14
TGCGCCAGCAGCCAAGAGACGGATTGGACATACGAGCAGTACTTC,CASSQETDWTYEQYF,.,TRBJ2-7,.,TRBV4-3
TGCGCCAGCAGCTCGACTACTAGCGCGACGGGGGATACGCAGTATTTT,CASSSTTSATGDTQYF,few,TRBJ2-3,TRBD2,TRBV5-1
TGTGCCTGGAGCGAGATCCACAGGGGCTCCTACGAGCAGTACTTC,CAWSEIHRGSYEQYF,.,TRBJ2-7,TRBD1,TRBV30
TGTGCCAGCAGCTTAGAACAGAATTCACCCCTCCACTTT,CASSLEQNSPLHF,few,TRBJ1-6,.,TRBV7-9
TGCAGTGCTAGGAAGGTCGCAGGGGGCAACGAGCAGTACTTC,CSARKVAGGNEQYF,.,TRBJ2-7,TRBD1,TRBV20-1
TGCAGTGCTACAAAGCGGACAGGGAGGAACACTGAAGCTTTCTTT,CSATKRTGRNTEAFF,.,TRBJ1-1,TRBD1,TRBV20-1
TGTGCCAGCAGCAGGGCTAGGGGCGATGAGCAGTTCTTC,CASSRARGDEQFF,many,TRBJ2-1,.,TRBV7-2
TGTGCCAGCAGTTACTCGAATTCGGGTAATGGGGATCCCTACGAGCAGTACTTC,CASSYSNSGNGDPYEQYF,few,TRBJ2-7,.,TRBV6-5
TGTGCCAGCAGTTTTTGGGGGGGGGGGACTGAAGCTTTCTTT,CASSFWGGGTEAFF,few,TRBJ1-1,.,TRBV12-3/TRBV12-4
TGCGCCAGCAGCTTGCGGGGGGAGAAGGCAGATACGCAGTATTTT,CASSLRGEKADTQYF,.,TRBJ2-3,TRBD2,TRBV5-1
TGCAGTGCCGTCCGATCCCGTGGCGGGCAAGAGACCCAGTACTTC,CSAVRSRGGQETQYF,.,TRBJ2-5,.,TRBV20-1